This T cell receptor (beta chain) was documented in a study of blood T cell repertoires in COVID-19. Study as a whole: Sample material is recorded as cDNA or gDNA derived from T cells, B-cell-depleted T cells, or PBMCs.

Original analysis: Amplification with reference gene primers provided the estimates of nucleated cell counts. Assay used: immunoSEQ multiplex PCR; TCRdb lists only in-frame clones, some missing. V, J and clone size were drawn from that table, and D and trimming were deduced from the DNA. The sample lists approximately 350,000 clones, about 89% occurring once. The specimen was peripheral blood. This clonotype originated in a woman in her twenties or thirties with COVID-19, enrolled during active disease.

Here the CDR3 DNA reads TGCGCCAGCAGCCAAGATTCCACAGGGCGGTGGTCCTACGAGCAGTACTTC. This translates into CASSQDSTGRWSYEQYF. V usage is TRBV4-3 and J usage is TRBJ2-7; a weak D match, TRBD1 (6 bases). Germline V gene data show CDR1 as LGHNA and CDR2 as YSLEER. The CDR3 loop spans 17 amino acids. Trimming shortened V by 0 bases and J by 1 base, and 16 bases separated the two germline ends.